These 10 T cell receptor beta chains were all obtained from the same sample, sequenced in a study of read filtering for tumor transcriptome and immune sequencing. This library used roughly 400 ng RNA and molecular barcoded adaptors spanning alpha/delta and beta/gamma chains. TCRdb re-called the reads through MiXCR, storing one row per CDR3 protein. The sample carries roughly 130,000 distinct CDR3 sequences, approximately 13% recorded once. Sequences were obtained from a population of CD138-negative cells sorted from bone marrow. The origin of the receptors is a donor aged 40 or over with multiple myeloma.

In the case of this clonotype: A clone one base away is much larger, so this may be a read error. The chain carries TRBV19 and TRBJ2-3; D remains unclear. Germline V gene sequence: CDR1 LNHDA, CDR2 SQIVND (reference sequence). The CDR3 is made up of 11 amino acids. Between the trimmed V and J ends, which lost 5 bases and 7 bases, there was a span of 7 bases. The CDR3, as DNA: TGTGCCAGTAGTTGGAGCCATACGCAGTATTTT. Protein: CASSWSHTQYF. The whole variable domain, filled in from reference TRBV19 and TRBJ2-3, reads DGGITQSPKYLFRKEGQNVTLSCEQNLNHDAMYWYRQDPGQGLRLIYYSQIVNDFQKGDIAEGYSVSREKKESFPLTVTSAQKNPTAFYLCASSWSHTQYFGPGTRLTVL.

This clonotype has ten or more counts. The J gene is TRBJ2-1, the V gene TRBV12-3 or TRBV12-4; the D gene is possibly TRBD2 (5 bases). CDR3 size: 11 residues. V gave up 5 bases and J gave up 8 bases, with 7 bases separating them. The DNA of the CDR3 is TGTGCCAGCAGTGAGGGAGATGAGCAGTTCTTC. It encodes CASSEGDEQFF.

The CDR3, as DNA: TGTGCCAGCAGCCACGGACAGGGGCATCAGCCCCAGCATTTT. Its protein product is CASSHGQGHQPQHF. The V call is TRBV27, the J call TRBJ1-5; TRBD1 aligns across 9 bases. The junction had 5 bases not matched to a gene; V was cut back by 6 bases and J by 5 bases. In germline, CDR1 is MNHEY, CDR2 SMNVEV (reference sequence). The CDR3 is 14 residues long.

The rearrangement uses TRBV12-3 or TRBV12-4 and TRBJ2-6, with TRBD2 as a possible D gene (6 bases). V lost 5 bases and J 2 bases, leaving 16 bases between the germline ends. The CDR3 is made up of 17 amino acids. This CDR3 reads CASSRSGVGPGANVLTF. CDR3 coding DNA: TGTGCCAGCAGTCGTAGCGGAGTGGGGCCTGGGGCCAACGTCCTGACTTTC.

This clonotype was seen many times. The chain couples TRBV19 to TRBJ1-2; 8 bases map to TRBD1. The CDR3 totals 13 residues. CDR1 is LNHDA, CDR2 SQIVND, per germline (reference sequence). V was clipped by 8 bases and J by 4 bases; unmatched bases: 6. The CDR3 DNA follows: TGTGCCAGTGGAACAGGGGGAGGCTATGGCTACACCTTC. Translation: CASGTGGGYGYTF.

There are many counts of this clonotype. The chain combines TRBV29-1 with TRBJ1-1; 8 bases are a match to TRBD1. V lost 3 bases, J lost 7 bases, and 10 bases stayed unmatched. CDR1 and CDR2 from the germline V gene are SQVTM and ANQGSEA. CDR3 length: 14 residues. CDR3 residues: CSVEDRVGPYEAFF. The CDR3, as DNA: TGCAGCGTTGAGGACAGGGTTGGTCCTTATGAAGCTTTCTTT.

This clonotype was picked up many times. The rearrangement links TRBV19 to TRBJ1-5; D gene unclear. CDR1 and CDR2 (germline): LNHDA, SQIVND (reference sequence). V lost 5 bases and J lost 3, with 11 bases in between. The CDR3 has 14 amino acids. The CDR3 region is CASSPGRSNQPQHF. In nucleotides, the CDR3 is TGTGCCAGTAGTCCCGGACGGTCCAATCAGCCCCAGCATTTT.

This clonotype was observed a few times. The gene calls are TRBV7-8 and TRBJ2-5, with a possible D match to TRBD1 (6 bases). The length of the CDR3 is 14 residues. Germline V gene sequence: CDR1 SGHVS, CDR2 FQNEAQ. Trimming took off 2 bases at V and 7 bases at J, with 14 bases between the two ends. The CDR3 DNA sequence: TGTGCCAGCAGCTTACTCGAACAGGGTAGGACCCAGTACTTC. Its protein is CASSLLEQGRTQYF.

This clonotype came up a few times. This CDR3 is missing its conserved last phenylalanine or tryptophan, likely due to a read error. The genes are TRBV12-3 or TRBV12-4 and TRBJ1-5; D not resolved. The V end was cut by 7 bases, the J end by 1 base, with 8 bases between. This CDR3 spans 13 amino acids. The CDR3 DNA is TGTGCCAGCACCAAGGGAAGCAATCAGCCCCAGCATCTT. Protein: CASTKGSNQPQHL.

The CDR3 bases are TGTGCCACCAGTGATACCGGGACGGGCAATCAGCCCCAGCATTTT. It encodes CATSDTGTGNQPQHF. The chain carries TRBV24-1 and TRBJ1-5; D possibly corresponds to TRBD1 (5 bases). The CDR3 runs to 15 residues. Trimming took 3 bases from V and 2 from J, leaving 10 bases between them. In germline, CDR1 is KGHDR, CDR2 SFDVKD.